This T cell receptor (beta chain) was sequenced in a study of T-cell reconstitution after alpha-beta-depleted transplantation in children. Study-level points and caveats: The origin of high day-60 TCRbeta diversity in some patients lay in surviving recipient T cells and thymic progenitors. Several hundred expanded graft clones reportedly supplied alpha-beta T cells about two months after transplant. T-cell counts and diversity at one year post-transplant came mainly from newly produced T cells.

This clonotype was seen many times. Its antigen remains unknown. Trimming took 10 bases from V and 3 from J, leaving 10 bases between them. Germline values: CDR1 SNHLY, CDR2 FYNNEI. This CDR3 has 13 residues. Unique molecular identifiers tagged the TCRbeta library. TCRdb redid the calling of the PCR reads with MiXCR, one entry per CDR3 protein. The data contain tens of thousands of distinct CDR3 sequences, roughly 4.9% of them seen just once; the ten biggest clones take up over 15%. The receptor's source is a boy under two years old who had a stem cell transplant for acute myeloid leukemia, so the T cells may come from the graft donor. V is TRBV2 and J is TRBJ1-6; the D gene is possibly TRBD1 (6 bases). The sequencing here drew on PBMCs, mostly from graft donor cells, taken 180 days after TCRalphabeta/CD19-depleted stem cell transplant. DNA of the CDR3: TGTGCCATCAGGGGATTCTATAATTCACCCCTCCACTTT. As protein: CAIRGFYNSPLHF.